Reported below is one T cell receptor beta chain. The participants were between about 18 and 95 years old and came from some 23 US areas. Assignment of participants to cohorts was predicated upon participant-reported clinical history. The CDR3 is made up of 14 amino acids. V was trimmed by 4 bases and J by 0 bases, leaving 7 bases between them. In germline, CDR1 is MNHEY, CDR2 SVGAGI. This sample is drawn from a study of blood T cell repertoires in COVID-19. At the level of the study: Specimens from acute and convalescent COVID-19 originated in the United States, Italy and Spain.

Method: immunoSEQ multiplex PCR; TCRdb's copy keeps in-frame clones and lacks some. The repertoire includes fewer than 200,000 clones, approximately 82% of them detected once, and around 15% sits in the top ten. The J gene is TRBJ1-3, the V gene TRBV6-5; D gene uncertain. Sequenced sample: PBMCs or T cells enriched from blood (not recorded which). This TCR was recovered from a woman aged 45-59 years who had recovered from COVID-19. For the CDR3, the DNA is TGTGCCAGCAGTTTCGAGAGCTCTGGAAACACCATATATTTT. This sequence encodes CASSFESSGNTIYF.